The source of this TCR beta chain is a study of T cell responses to AZD1222 COVID-19 vaccine. Repertoires were generated with immunoSEQ multiplex PCR, while TCRdb's copy carries only in-frame clones and drops some. This table holds about 120,000 clones, 91% found once. This CDR3 has 13 residues. Germline trimming cut 8 bases from V and 2 bases from J; bases unmatched to any gene: 5. Germline V gene sequence: CDR1 LNHDA, CDR2 SQIVND (reference sequence). Study-wide results and caveats: Spike-specific TCR depth and breadth grew after two AZD1222 doses. There were mostly white British donors and more females than males, and clonal diversity was possibly underestimated. Seropositive AZD1222 recipients at baseline numbered only five or six.

As for this clone: As yet, its antigen is unknown.

The source was peripheral blood, collected on day 0 of AZD1222 vaccination. The J gene is TRBJ1-1, the V gene TRBV19; TRBD1 aligns across 7 bases. This receptor was obtained from an adult in good health. The CDR3 region is CASHYRGNTEAFF. CDR3 bases: TGTGCCAGTCACTACAGGGGCAACACTGAAGCTTTCTTT.